These 3 T cell receptor beta chains originate from one sample sequenced in a study of blood T cell repertoires in COVID-19. Method: immunoSEQ multiplex PCR; TCRdb's copy keeps in-frame clones and lacks some. Of 220,000 or so clones in the sample, 85% to 90% are singletons; the top ten hold roughly 14%. Sequenced: PBMCs or T cells enriched from blood (not recorded which). The receptors were gathered from a woman between 50 and 59 years old with acute COVID-19.

This clone showed up just a few times. The gene calls are TRBV28 and TRBJ1-5; a possible D gene is TRBD1 (6 bases). The germline V and J ends were trimmed by 5 bases and 3 bases, with 17 bases remaining between them. This CDR3 has 16 amino acids. Germline V gene lookup returns CDR1 MDHEN and CDR2 SYDVKM. Here the CDR3 reads CASSPGHLTANQPQHF. The CDR3 region has the DNA TGTGCCAGCAGTCCGGGACACCTAACGGCCAATCAGCCCCAGCATTTT. The full variable domain, with the rest looked up from reference TRBV28 and TRBJ1-5, is DVKVTQSSRYLVKRTGEKVFLECVQDMDHENMFWYRQDPGLGLRLIYFSYDVKMKEKGDIPEGYSVSREKKERFSLILESASTNQTSMYLCASSPGHLTANQPQHFGDGTRLSIL.

The chain couples TRBV6-5 to TRBJ2-3, with 8 nucleotides matching TRBD1. The CDR3 covers 14 residues. The trim removed 6 bases at V and 8 bases at J, leaving 10 bases unmatched. Germline lookup yields CDR1 MNHEY and CDR2 SVGAGI. The CDR3 sequence: CASRLGQAPGTQYF. The CDR3 coding sequence is TGTGCCAGCAGGTTGGGACAGGCCCCGGGTACGCAGTATTTT.

The rearrangement joins TRBV27 to TRBJ1-4, with a weak D call TRBD1 (5 bases). Germline V lookup: CDR1 MNHEY, CDR2 SMNVEV (reference sequence). This CDR3 is 14 amino acids long. V lost 2 bases and J lost 8, with 12 bases in between. The CDR3 DNA follows: TGTGCCAGCAGTTTACTGGGGGGTGGGGAAAAACTGTTTTTT. It specifies CASSLLGGGEKLFF.